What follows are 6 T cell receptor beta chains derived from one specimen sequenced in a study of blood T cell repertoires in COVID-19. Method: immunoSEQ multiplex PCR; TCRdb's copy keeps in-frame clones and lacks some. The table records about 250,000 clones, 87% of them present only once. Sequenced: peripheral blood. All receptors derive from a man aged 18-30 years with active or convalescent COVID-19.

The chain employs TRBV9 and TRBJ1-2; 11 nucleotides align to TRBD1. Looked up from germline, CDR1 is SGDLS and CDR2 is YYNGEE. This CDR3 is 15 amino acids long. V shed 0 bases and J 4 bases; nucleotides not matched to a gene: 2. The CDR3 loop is CASSVGTGGSYGYTF. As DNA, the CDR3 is TGTGCCAGCAGCGTAGGGACAGGGGGCTCCTATGGCTACACCTTC.

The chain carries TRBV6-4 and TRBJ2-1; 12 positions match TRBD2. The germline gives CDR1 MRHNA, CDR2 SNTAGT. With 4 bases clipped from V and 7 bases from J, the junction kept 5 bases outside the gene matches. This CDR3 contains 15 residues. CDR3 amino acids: CASSVSSGRANEQFF. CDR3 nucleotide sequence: TGTGCCAGCAGTGTATCTAGCGGGAGGGCTAATGAGCAGTTCTTC.

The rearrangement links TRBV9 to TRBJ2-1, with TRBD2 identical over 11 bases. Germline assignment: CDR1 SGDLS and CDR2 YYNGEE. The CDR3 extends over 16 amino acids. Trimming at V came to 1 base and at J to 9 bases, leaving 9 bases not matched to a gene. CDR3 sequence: CASSVLPGTSGGEQFF. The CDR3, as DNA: TGTGCCAGCAGCGTACTTCCCGGGACTAGCGGCGGTGAGCAGTTCTTC.

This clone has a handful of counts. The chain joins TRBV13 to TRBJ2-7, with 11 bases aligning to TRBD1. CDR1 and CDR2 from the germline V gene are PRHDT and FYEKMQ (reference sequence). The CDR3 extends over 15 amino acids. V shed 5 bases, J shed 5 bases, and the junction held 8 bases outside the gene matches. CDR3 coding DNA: TGTGCCAGCAGCCCCCGGGACAGGGGGTTCAACGAGCAGTACTTC. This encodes CASSPRDRGFNEQYF.

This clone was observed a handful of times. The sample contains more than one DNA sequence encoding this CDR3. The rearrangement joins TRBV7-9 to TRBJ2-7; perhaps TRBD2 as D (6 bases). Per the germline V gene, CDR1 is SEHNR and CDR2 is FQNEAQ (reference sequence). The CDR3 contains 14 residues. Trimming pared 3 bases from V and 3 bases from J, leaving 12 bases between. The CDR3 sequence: CASSFSGTGYEQYF. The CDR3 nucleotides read TGTGCCAGCAGCTTCTCCGGGACTGGCTACGAGCAGTACTTC.

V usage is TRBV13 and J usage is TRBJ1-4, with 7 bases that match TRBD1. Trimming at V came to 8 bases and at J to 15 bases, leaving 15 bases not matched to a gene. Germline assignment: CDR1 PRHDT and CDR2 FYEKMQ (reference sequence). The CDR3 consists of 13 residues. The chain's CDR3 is CASAFRLTGWLFF. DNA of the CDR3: TGTGCCAGCGCCTTTCGGTTGACAGGGTGGTTGTTTTTT.